These T cell receptor beta chains were read from a single sample in a study of cytomegalovirus exposure and HLA in healthy donors. Clones were read by immunoSEQ multiplex PCR, and TCRdb kept only the in-frame ones, dropping some. The data hold more than 95,000 clones, with 94% observed a single time. The sample was PBMCs. The receptors come from a young woman in good health and CMV-seronegative. Both conserved end residues are part of each CDR3. A D gene is named only where the DNA matches it firmly. Size is stated for part of the rows, as once, few or many counts, or as a class when the clone is expanded.

>TRBV6-6|TRBJ2-7|NA|NA
CASHHSTTSYEQYF
TGTGCCAGTCACCACTCAACCACCTCCTACGAGCAGTACTTC
>TRBV6-1|TRBJ1-1|NA|NA
CASTAFTEAFF
TGTGCCAGTACAGCATTCACTGAAGCTTTCTTT
>TRBV28|TRBJ1-1|NA|NA
CASRGAERLNTEAFF
TGTGCCAGCAGGGGGGCAGAACGACTGAACACTGAAGCTTTCTTT
>TRBV7-3|TRBJ1-1|NA|NA
CASSYTENTEAFF
TGTGCCAGCAGCTACACCGAGAACACTGAAGCTTTCTTT
>TRBV6-6|TRBJ2-1|NA|NA
CASSYPQGTGYNEQFF
TGTGCCAGCAGTTACCCACAGGGAACGGGGTACAATGAGCAGTTCTTC
>TRBV6-1|TRBJ2-7|NA|TRBD2
CASSDHPSSGRDSSYEQYF
TGTGCCAGCAGTGATCACCCTTCTAGCGGGAGGGACTCGAGCTACGAGCAGTACTTC
>TRBV9|TRBJ2-7|once|NA
CASSLGEANYEQYF
TGTGCCAGCAGCTTGGGGGAGGCCAACTACGAGCAGTACTTC
>TRBV29-1|TRBJ2-7|NA|NA
CSVEFGESYEQYF
TGCAGCGTTGAATTCGGGGAATCCTACGAGCAGTACTTC
>TRBV28|TRBJ2-6|NA|TRBD1
CASSHGQDLLGANVLTF
TGTGCCAGCAGTCACGGACAGGATCTGCTTGGGGCCAACGTCCTGACTTTC
>TRBV19|TRBJ1-2|NA|TRBD1
CASSIPGQGNYGYTF
TGTGCCAGTAGTATACCGGGACAGGGGAACTATGGCTACACCTTC
>TRBV7-9|TRBJ2-5|NA|NA
CASSSVTYQETQYF
TGTGCCAGCAGCTCCGTGACATACCAAGAGACCCAGTACTTC
>TRBV2|TRBJ2-7|NA|TRBD1
CASSGSGQGVYEQYF
TGTGCCAGCAGTGGTTCGGGACAGGGGGTCTACGAGCAGTACTTC